The 28 T cell receptor beta chains below all came from one sample that was sequenced in a study of control samples from healthy donors and cancer patients. The assay was immunoSEQ multiplex PCR, and TCRdb's table has in-frame clones only and misses some. The table records about 77,000 clones, approximately 92% of them present only once. Sequenced material: blood. The receptor source for this set is a woman aged 55-70 years in good health.

The chain couples TRBV19 to TRBJ2-3; D call uncertain. CDR3 length: 14 amino acids. Germline CDR1 is LNHDA and CDR2 is SQIVND (reference sequence). V lost 3 bases and J lost 2, with 9 bases in between. The CDR3 protein is CASSISKNTDTQYF. The CDR3 nucleotides read TGTGCCAGTAGTATCTCCAAGAACACAGATACGCAGTATTTT.

V and J are TRBV27 and TRBJ1-1; D unresolved. This CDR3 region has 13 residues. Trimming pared 6 bases from V and 7 bases from J, leaving 15 bases between. Germline CDR1 is MNHEY and CDR2 is SMNVEV (reference sequence). CDR3 coding DNA: TGTGCCAGCAGAGGTAGTAATCTCGTTGAAGCTTTCTTT. Amino acid sequence: CASRGSNLVEAFF.

The V and J genes are TRBV28 and TRBJ2-7, with 7 bases lining up with TRBD2. The CDR3 covers 14 residues. In germline, CDR1 is MDHEN, CDR2 SYDVKM. Trimming removed 8 bases from V and 0 bases from J; junction bases left unmatched: 7. CDR3 bases: TGTGCCAGCGTAATGGGAGGGAGCTCCTACGAGCAGTACTTC. Residues: CASVMGGSSYEQYF.

The V gene is TRBV6-5, the J gene TRBJ1-4, with 9 bases aligning to TRBD1. J was trimmed by 8 bases and V by 7 bases; bases with no gene match: 8. The CDR3 contains 14 residues. CDR1 and CDR2 from the germline V gene are MNHEY and SVGAGI. The CDR3 protein is CASTGTGLWEKLFF. CDR3 nucleotides: TGTGCCAGCACCGGGACAGGGCTATGGGAAAAACTGTTTTTT.

The chain links TRBV7-2 to TRBJ1-2; 8 nucleotides line up with TRBD1. CDR1 and CDR2 (germline): SGHTA, FQGNSA. The ends lost 6 bases at V and 3 bases at J; junction bases unmatched: 9. CDR3 length: 15 amino acids. DNA of the CDR3: TGTGCCAGCAGTTTCACTGGACAGGGAGACTATGGCTACACCTTC. Amino acid sequence: CASSFTGQGDYGYTF.

V gene TRBV6-2 or TRBV6-3 combines with J gene TRBJ2-1, with no clear D. Germline CDR1 reads MNHEY; CDR2 reads SVGEGT. The CDR3 sequence is 14 residues long. Trimming pared 2 bases from V and 5 bases from J, leaving 10 bases between. CDR3 region: CASSYGRLHNEQFF. For the CDR3, the DNA is TGTGCCAGCAGTTACGGGCGACTCCACAATGAGCAGTTCTTC.

Here the CDR3 DNA reads TGCGCCAGCAGCCAAGATGCAGGGAACACTGAAGCTTTCTTT. This encodes CASSQDAGNTEAFF. V usage is TRBV4-1 and J usage is TRBJ1-1; D is ambiguous. The CDR3 extends over 14 amino acids. Germline V gene sequence: CDR1 MGHRA, CDR2 YSYEKL. V was clipped by 0 bases and J by 1 base, with 6 bases between them.

The V gene is TRBV6-5, the J gene TRBJ2-7; 11 positions match TRBD2. Trimming took 6 bases from V and 7 from J; bases not matched to a gene: 8. The CDR3 runs 14 residues. Per germline, CDR1 MNHEY and CDR2 SVGAGI. For the CDR3, the DNA is TGTGCCAGCAGGCCCATGGGACTAGCGGCGGAGCAGTACTTC. Protein sequence: CASRPMGLAAEQYF.

The rearrangement uses TRBV9 and TRBJ2-6; D tentatively fits TRBD1 or TRBD2 (7 bases each). Trimming took 2 bases from V and 1 from J, leaving 13 bases between them. CDR3 length: 17 residues. Germline loops: CDR1 SGDLS, CDR2 YYNGEE. Here the CDR3 reads CASSVRQGGSGANVLTF. The CDR3 coding sequence is TGTGCCAGCAGCGTCCGACAGGGAGGGTCTGGGGCCAACGTCCTGACTTTC. Complete variable domain (other parts from reference TRBV9 and TRBJ2-6): DSGVTQTPKHLITATGQRVTLRCSPRSGDLSVYWYQQSLDQGLQFLIQYYNGEERAKGNILERFSAQQFPDLHSELNLSSLELGDSALYFCASSVRQGGSGANVLTFGAGSRLTVL.

The genes are TRBV27 and TRBJ2-1; D perhaps matches TRBD1 (7 bases). Trimming left V 5 bases short and J 4 bases short, with 15 bases between. Germline CDR1 and CDR2: MNHEY and SMNVEV (reference sequence). This CDR3 has 15 amino acids. The CDR3 coding sequence is TGTGCCAGCAGTCCCAGGAGGGGGCTTTACAATGAGCAGTTCTTC. This sequence encodes CASSPRRGLYNEQFF.

This clone was detected once. J is TRBJ2-7 and V is TRBV7-3; TRBD2 matches 7 bases. CDR3 length: 14 amino acids. After removal of 5 bases from V and 0 bases from J, the junction contained 4 bases not matched to a gene. Germline V gives CDR1 SGHTA, CDR2 FQGTGA. The CDR3 protein is CASSLGGGSYEQYF. In DNA, the CDR3 is TGTGCCAGCAGCCTTGGCGGGGGCTCCTACGAGCAGTACTTC.

The count of this clone is one. The chain uses TRBV5-1 and TRBJ1-2; D is perhaps TRBD1 (5 bases). Per the germline V gene, CDR1 is SGHRS and CDR2 is YFSETQ. V was pared by 4 bases and J by 8 bases, with 18 bases between. The CDR3 contains 14 residues. The CDR3 sequence is CASSPREGRGGYTF. The CDR3 DNA is TGCGCCAGCAGCCCCCGAGAAGGGAGGGGAGGCTACACCTTC.

This clone was found once. The chain couples TRBV7-2 to TRBJ1-4, with D unresolved. From germline, CDR1 is SGHTA and CDR2 FQGNSA. The CDR3 consists of 15 residues. V was pared by 4 bases and J by 0 bases, with 9 bases between. The CDR3 DNA sequence: TGTGCCAGCAGCTGGTCGCGTGCAACTAATGAAAAACTGTTTTTT. Translated: CASSWSRATNEKLFF. The full variable domain, its missing parts supplied by reference TRBV7-2 and TRBJ1-4, is GAGVSQSPSNKVTEKGKDVELRCDPISGHTALYWYRQSLGQGLEFLIYFQGNSAPDKSGLPSDRFSAERTGGSVSTLTIQRTQQEDSAVYLCASSWSRATNEKLFFGSGTQLSVL.

The genes are TRBV28 and TRBJ1-2; D gene unclear. V was trimmed by 6 bases and J by 2 bases, leaving 10 bases between them. This CDR3 has 13 amino acids. The germline gives CDR1 MDHEN, CDR2 SYDVKM. In DNA form, the CDR3 reads TGTGCCAGCAGAGTTCAGAAAAACTATGGCTACACCTTC. It codes for CASRVQKNYGYTF.

This sequence joins TRBV14 and TRBJ2-5, with 11 bases lining up with TRBD2. V lost 1 base to trimming and J lost 5 bases; unmatched junction nucleotides: 9. CDR1 and CDR2 from the germline V gene are SGHDN and FVKESK. The CDR3 has 17 residues. The CDR3 protein is CASSQGITSGSEETQYF. Written as DNA, the CDR3 is TGTGCCAGCAGCCAAGGGATAACTAGCGGGAGCGAGGAGACCCAGTACTTC. The full variable domain, rest sourced from reference TRBV14 and TRBJ2-5, is EAGVTQFPSHSVIEKGQTVTLRCDPISGHDNLYWYRRVMGKEIKFLLHFVKESKQDESGMPNNRFLAERTGGTYSTLKVQPAELEDSGVYFCASSQGITSGSEETQYFGPGTRLLVL.

This rearrangement joins TRBV6-5 to TRBJ2-5, with 9 bases that match TRBD1. V lost 7 bases, J lost 2 bases, and 8 bases stayed unmatched. This CDR3 contains 15 residues. The germline V gene has CDR1 MNHEY and CDR2 SVGAGI. The CDR3 bases are TGTGCCAGCAACCTACAGGGGGCAGGACAAGAGACCCAGTACTTC. This translates into CASNLQGAGQETQYF.

The chain combines TRBV6-5 with TRBJ2-7; D gene uncertain. The CDR3 is 16 residues long. The germline gives CDR1 MNHEY, CDR2 SVGAGI. Trimming left V 0 bases short and J 4 bases short, with 16 bases between. CDR3: CASSYSARTDLYEQYF. CDR3 sequence (DNA): TGTGCCAGCAGTTACTCTGCTAGAACCGATCTTTACGAGCAGTACTTC.

The chain employs TRBV28 and TRBJ2-2; 9 bases are a match to TRBD2. In germline, CDR1 is MDHEN, CDR2 SYDVKM. V lost 3 bases and J lost 2; bases outside the gene matches: 7. The CDR3 spans 17 residues. CDR3 region: CASSFPPSGANTGELFF. CDR3 in DNA: TGTGCCAGCAGTTTTCCCCCTAGCGGGGCCAACACCGGGGAGCTGTTTTTT.

This sequence joins TRBV5-5 and TRBJ1-6; D not resolved. The V gene lost 2 bases and the J gene lost 7 bases, with 13 bases spanning the gap. CDR1 is SGHKS, CDR2 YYEKEE, per germline (reference sequence). This CDR3 comprises 15 residues. CDR3 in amino acids: CASSLGAGLNSPLHF. Written as DNA, the CDR3 is TGTGCCAGCAGCTTAGGTGCAGGACTAAATTCACCCCTCCACTTT.

V and J are TRBV24-1 and TRBJ2-7; possible D gene TRBD1, 6 bases. This CDR3 region has 16 residues. V lost 7 bases and J 4 bases, leaving 22 bases between the germline ends. Germline V CDR1 and CDR2: KGHDR, SFDVKD. CDR3 in DNA: TGTGCCACCAGCTGTCATTTTCTACAGGGAAGTTACGAGCAGTACTTC. It codes for CATSCHFLQGSYEQYF.

This chain connects TRBV2 to TRBJ1-2; no clear D. Trimming took 11 bases from V and 6 from J, leaving 19 bases between them. The V gene's germline CDR1 is SNHLY and CDR2 FYNNEI. This CDR3 comprises 13 residues. CDR3 sequence (DNA): TGTGCCGGCCAGAATCGAGGTATCGATGGCTACACCTTC. Translation: CAGQNRGIDGYTF.

V and J are TRBV3-1 (or the pseudogene TRBV3-2) and TRBJ2-3; 9 bases map to TRBD2. The CDR3 has 16 amino acids. Germline CDR1 reads LGHDT; CDR2 reads YNNKEL (reference sequence). V was clipped by 10 bases and J by 8 bases; unmatched bases: 19. CDR3 loop: CATRISSSGSLGTQYF. For the CDR3, the DNA is TGTGCCACCAGAATAAGTAGTAGCGGGAGCTTAGGTACGCAGTATTTT.

This clone was seen just once. This chain joins TRBV5-1 and TRBJ1-5, with D tentatively TRBD1 (6 bases). The V gene's germline CDR1 is SGHRS and CDR2 YFSETQ. This CDR3 has 15 amino acids. V lost 2 bases and J lost 0, with 9 bases in between. This chain's CDR3 is CASSFSGASNQPQHF. The CDR3 DNA reads as TGCGCCAGCAGCTTTTCGGGGGCTAGCAATCAGCCCCAGCATTTT.

The gene calls are TRBV27 and TRBJ1-4, with a weak D call TRBD1 (5 bases). V lost 6 bases, J lost 0 bases, and 14 bases lay in between. CDR1 and CDR2 from the germline V gene are MNHEY and SMNVEV (reference sequence). There are 16 residues in the CDR3. CDR3 residues: CASSSAGIATNEKLFF. Written as DNA, the CDR3 is TGTGCCAGCAGCTCAGCAGGGATTGCAACTAATGAAAAACTGTTTTTT.

The chain carries TRBV7-9 and TRBJ1-2; TRBD1 matches 11 bases. This CDR3 has 17 residues. Germline CDR1 and CDR2: SEHNR and FQNEAQ (reference sequence). Unmatched junction bases numbered 9, after V lost 4 bases and J lost 2 bases. In DNA, the CDR3 is TGTGCCAGCAGCTCACCGGGACAGGGGGTTTTCAACTATGGCTACACCTTC. Residues: CASSSPGQGVFNYGYTF.

The rearrangement links TRBV7-8 to TRBJ2-1; no firm D call. This CDR3 has 18 amino acids. CDR1 is SGHVS, CDR2 FQNEAQ, per germline. The V gene lost 1 base and the J gene lost 0 bases, with 16 bases spanning the gap. The CDR3 protein is CASSLGSGVPSSYNEQFF. CDR3 DNA: TGTGCCAGCAGCTTAGGATCGGGCGTCCCGAGCTCCTACAATGAGCAGTTCTTC.

The rearrangement joins TRBV28 to TRBJ2-2; D is unclear. Germline CDR1 reads MDHEN; CDR2 reads SYDVKM. V lost 3 bases, J lost 1 base, and 3 bases lay in between. The CDR3 consists of 13 residues. CDR3 nucleotide sequence: TGTGCCAGCAGTTTGGGGAACACCGGGGAGCTGTTTTTT. Its translation: CASSLGNTGELFF. The entire variable domain, with the rest obtained from reference TRBV28 and TRBJ2-2, is as follows: DVKVTQSSRYLVKRTGEKVFLECVQDMDHENMFWYRQDPGLGLRLIYFSYDVKMKEKGDIPEGYSVSREKKERFSLILESASTNQTSMYLCASSLGNTGELFFGEGSRLTVL.

This sequence joins TRBV28 and TRBJ1-6; TRBD1 matches 10 bases. With 6 bases clipped from V and 5 bases from J, the junction kept 10 bases outside the gene matches. This CDR3 spans 17 amino acids. The germline V gene has CDR1 MDHEN and CDR2 SYDVKM. The CDR3 sequence: CASRSTAGQGHNSPLHF. For the CDR3, the DNA is TGTGCCAGCAGATCTACTGCGGGACAGGGGCATAATTCACCCCTCCACTTT.